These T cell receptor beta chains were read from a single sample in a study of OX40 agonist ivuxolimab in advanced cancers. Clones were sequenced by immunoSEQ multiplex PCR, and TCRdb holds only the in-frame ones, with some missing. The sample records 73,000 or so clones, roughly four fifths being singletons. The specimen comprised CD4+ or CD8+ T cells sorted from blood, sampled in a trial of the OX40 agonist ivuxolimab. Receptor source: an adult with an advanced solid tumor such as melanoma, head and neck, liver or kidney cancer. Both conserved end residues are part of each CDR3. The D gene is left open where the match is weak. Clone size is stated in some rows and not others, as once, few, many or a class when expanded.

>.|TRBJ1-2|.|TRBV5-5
TGTGCCAGCAGCCCCGGAGGGGCCGGACATGGCTACACCTTC
CASSPGGAGHGYTF
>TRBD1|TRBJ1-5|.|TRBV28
TGTGCCAGCACCGAGGGACAGGGCAGCAATCAGCCCCAGCATTTT
CASTEGQGSNQPQHF
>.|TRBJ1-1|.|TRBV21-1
TGTGCCAGCAGCACCGGGACAGGGGATCCCGTTAAGGCTATGAACACTGAAGCTTTCTTT
CASSTGTGDPVKAMNTEAFF
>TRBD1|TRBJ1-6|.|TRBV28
TGTGCCAGCAGTTTCCGAGACAGGGGTTCCCCCCTCCACTTT
CASSFRDRGSPLHF
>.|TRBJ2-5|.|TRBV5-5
TGTGCCAGCAGCTCTAGCGATCTAAAGACCCAGTACTTC
CASSSSDLKTQYF
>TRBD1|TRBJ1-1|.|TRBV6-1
TGTGCCAGCAGTGTCGACAGGGGATTTACTGAAGCTTTCTTT
CASSVDRGFTEAFF
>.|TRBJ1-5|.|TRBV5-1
TGCGCCAGCAGCATGGATAGCAATCAGCCCCAGCATTTT
CASSMDSNQPQHF
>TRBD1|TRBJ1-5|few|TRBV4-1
TGCGCCAGCAGCCTCCGACAGGGGCCGGGTCAGCCCCAGCATTTT
CASSLRQGPGQPQHF
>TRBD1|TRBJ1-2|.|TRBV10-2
TGCGCCAGCAGGGGGACAGGGGGTGATGGAAAGCATGGCTACACCTTC
CASRGTGGDGKHGYTF
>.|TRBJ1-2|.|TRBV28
TGTGCCAGCAGTTTAATCGGCTATGGCTACACCTTC
CASSLIGYGYTF
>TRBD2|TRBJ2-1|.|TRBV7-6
TGTGCCAGCAGCTTATATCCAGTAGCGGGGGGGAATGAGCAGTTCTTC
CASSLYPVAGGNEQFF
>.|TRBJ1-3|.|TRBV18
TGTGCCAGCTCACCTCAGAACTCTGGAAACACCATATATTTT
CASSPQNSGNTIYF
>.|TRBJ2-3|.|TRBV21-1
TGTGCCAGCAGCAAACGACAGCTCAATACAGATACGCAGTATTTT
CASSKRQLNTDTQYF
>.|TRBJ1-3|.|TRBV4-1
TGCGCCAGCAGCCAAGGGCCTATGCGAACTGGAAACACCATATATTTT
CASSQGPMRTGNTIYF
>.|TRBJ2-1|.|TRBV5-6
TGTGCCAGCAGCTTGGTGCGGGGAAACAATGAGCAGTTCTTC
CASSLVRGNNEQFF
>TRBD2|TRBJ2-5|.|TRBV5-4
TGTGCCAGCAGCCCGGGACTAGCGGGGATCCAAGAGACCCAGTACTTC
CASSPGLAGIQETQYF
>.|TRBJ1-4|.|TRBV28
TGTGCCGCCCGAACCCGCGGGGAAAAACTGTTTTTT
CAARTRGEKLFF
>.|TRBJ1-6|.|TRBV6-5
TGTGCCAGCAGTGAAGCGAACGGTGCACCCCTCCACTTT
CASSEANGAPLHF
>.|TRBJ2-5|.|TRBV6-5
TGTGCCAGCAGTTACTCCGGGACAAACCAAGAGACCCAGTACTTC
CASSYSGTNQETQYF
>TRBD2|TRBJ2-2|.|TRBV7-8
TGTGCCAGCAGCCCTAGCGGGAGGGCCGAGGGGGAGCTGTTTTTT
CASSPSGRAEGELFF
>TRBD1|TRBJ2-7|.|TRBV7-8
TGTGCCAGCAGTCATACCGGGACAGGCCCCTACGAGCAGTACTTC
CASSHTGTGPYEQYF
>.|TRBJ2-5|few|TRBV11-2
TGTGCCAGCAGCTTTGAGAGGGGATCAGAGACCCAGTACTTC
CASSFERGSETQYF